This entry describes one TCR beta chain. Its antigen is still unknown. V dropped 5 bases and J dropped 4 bases, with 11 bases sitting between them. CDR3 length: 13 amino acids. CDR1 SGHTA and CDR2 FQGTGA come from the germline V gene. The data were taken from a study of shared clonotypes between healthy human individuals. General observations from the study: Generation probability values for non-shared clonotypes were lower than those for clonotypes shared by all four donors. Incompleteness in sorted-subset sequencing, despite large depth, was shown by rarefaction.

The authors split each subset's genomic DNA evenly across several immunoSEQ plates. Sequencing was performed with immunoSEQ multiplex PCR; in TCRdb, only in-frame clones are kept and a portion is missing. There are 2 million to 2.5 million clones in the sample; 95% occur only once, and 0.13% lies in the top ten. Sequencing was carried out using naive CD4+ T cells sorted from blood. Specified subset: CD45RA+ positively selected. The rearrangement links TRBV7-3 to TRBJ1-2; perhaps TRBD1 as D (5 bases). This TCR was sampled from a man younger than 35 in good health. This CDR3 is CASSPDSSYGYTF. The CDR3 region has the DNA TGTGCCAGCAGCCCCGACAGTTCCTATGGCTACACCTTC. The full variable domain, rest sourced from reference TRBV7-3 and TRBJ1-2, is GAGVSQTPSNKVTEKGKYVELRCDPISGHTALYWYRQSLGQGPEFLIYFQGTGAADDSGLPNDRFFAVRPEGSVSTLKIQRTERGDSAVYLCASSPDSSYGYTFGSGTRLTVV.